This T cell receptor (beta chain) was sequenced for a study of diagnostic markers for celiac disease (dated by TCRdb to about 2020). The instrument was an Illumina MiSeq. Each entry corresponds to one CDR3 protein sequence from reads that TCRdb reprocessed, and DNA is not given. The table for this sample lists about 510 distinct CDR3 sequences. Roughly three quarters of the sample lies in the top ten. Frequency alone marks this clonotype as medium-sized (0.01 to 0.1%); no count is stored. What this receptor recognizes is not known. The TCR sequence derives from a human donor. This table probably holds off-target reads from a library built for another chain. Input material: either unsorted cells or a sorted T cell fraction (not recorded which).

The CDR3 region has the sequence CSARDRRGGQPQHF. In this chain, TRBV20-1 is recombined with TRBJ1-5. The germline V gene (reference sequence) supplies CDR1 DFQATT and CDR2 SNEGSKA. The CDR3 runs 14 amino acids, cysteine and phenylalanine included. The coding DNA is unavailable.